Listed here is a single T cell receptor (beta chain). Its antigen target is currently unknown. No base quality values were provided; no much bigger clone lies one nucleotide off. In the same sample, other DNA sequences code for this CDR3. This record belongs to a study of shared clonotypes between healthy human individuals (dated by TCRdb to 2018 to 2020). Regarding the research as a whole: The cohort included a few men and a couple of women between 18 and 49 years of age. For each donor, CD4 naive and CD4 memory were each run on three plates, CD8 naive on two plates, and CD8 memory on one plate. To estimate repertoire size and how much clonotypes are shared between individuals, the study performed deep sequencing of blood TCR repertoires from a handful of healthy adults. To increase sequencing depth and limit assay-specific biases, different laboratories used diverse techniques to prepare libraries and sequence TCR repertoires. Between about 0.94 and 8.9 billion PBMCs per donor were obtained by leukapheresis. Overall study outcomes, separate from this receptor: Pairwise subsampling indicated that sequencing depth was expected to affect the degree of clonotype sharing among donors. Rarefaction of sorted-subset datasets indicated incomplete sequencing despite the large sequencing depth. Around 5.4% of naive CD4, 3.5% of naive CD8, approximately 2.2% of memory CD4, and about 0.4% of memory CD8 clonotypes were shared across a few donors. Estimated clonotype richness was generally larger for naive than for memory subsets. Clonotypes shared by all four sorted-subset donors showed higher generation probabilities than non-shared clonotypes. Sampling was limited to blood, and TCR repertoires in tissue likely differ from TCR repertoires in blood. The genetic and exposure-history diversity represented was limited by the small number of donors.

Donors were healthy HIV-negative adults with no recently reported acute infections or vaccinations. Every donor was a Caucasian adult residing in Nashville, Tennessee, USA. CD4+ T cells were enriched through magnetic negative selection, after which naive cells were positively selected on CD45RA and the remaining negative fraction served as the memory subset. Blood was collected by leukapheresis, and PBMCs were isolated by Ficoll-Histopaque density gradient centrifugation and then cryopreserved in liquid nitrogen vapor phase. Purity and quantity of every magnetically sorted T cell population were checked by analytical flow cytometry. Genomic DNA was isolated from every sorted fraction and measured by UV absorbance on a Nanodrop 2000c. Using the deep immunoSEQ assay, multiplex PCR amplified TCR CDR3 regions from genomic DNA. Extracted genomic DNA from each cell subset was distributed evenly across all wells of several immunoSEQ 96-well plates, and each plate was treated as a replicate. For sorted subsets, each replicate PCR was loaded with roughly 190 ng genomic DNA, equivalent to some 31,000 T cell genomes. Purified libraries were measured with a Qubit 3.0 fluorometer, size-checked on a Bioanalyzer 2100, and measured again with the KAPA Library Quantification kit. Each immunoSEQ 96-well plate was sequenced on its own single-read 150-cycle Illumina NextSeq 550 flow cell. Processing in the source paper ran as follows. The immunoSEQ output contained only junctional sequences without quality scores, so filtering could not match that applied to full-length reads. To assign V/J genes and CDR3, sequences were annotated against IMGT germline references using PyIR, a Python wrapper for IgBLAST v1.9. Reads were removed for weak V/J assignments (E-value above 1e-6), missing CDR3, stop codons, out-of-frame junctions, or ambiguous translated residues. V3J clonotypes were defined as sequences sharing an identical inferred V gene, J gene, and CDR3 amino acid sequence. Percentage overlap between repertoires was computed as shared unique clonotypes divided by the size of the smaller repertoire. Richness of each repertoire was evaluated using RTK rarefaction, the Chao1 estimator, and Recon v2.1 estimates of unobserved clonotypes. OLGA was used to compute generation probabilities for all TCRbeta clonotypes that the gDNA method yielded from a handful of donors. TCRdb provides this immuneACCESS table in a form limited to in-frame rearrangements. Some clones are lacking; in checked studies, under half of them reflect an unresolved V gene, and why the rest are absent is not known. V, J and clone size are taken as reported in that table, and D and trimming were inferred from the DNA itself. The sample table records some 2,500,000 clones; around 92% of these occur just once. The ten biggest clones cover 0.3% to 0.45% of the sample.

Compared with germline, V lacks 5 bases and J lacks 1 base; bases without a gene match: 4. The CDR3 sequence holds 14 residues, the cysteine and phenylalanine included. Of all the DNA, just the CDR3 is kept, 42 bases in frame from base 1. The germline V gene sets CDR1 to SGHTA and CDR2 to FQGNSA. This clonotype was obtained from a man younger than 30 in good health. Some clones in this sample may be carry-over from other donors' samples. The rearranged chain carries TRBV7-2 and TRBJ1-1; 7 bases in between match TRBD1. Input material: naive CD4+ T cells from PBMCs. The sample's cell subset or site label is to be understood as: CD45RA+ positively selected. The bases read TGTGCCAGCAGCCCTGGACAGGCGAACACTGAAGCTTTCTTT. This yields the protein CASSPGQANTEAFF.